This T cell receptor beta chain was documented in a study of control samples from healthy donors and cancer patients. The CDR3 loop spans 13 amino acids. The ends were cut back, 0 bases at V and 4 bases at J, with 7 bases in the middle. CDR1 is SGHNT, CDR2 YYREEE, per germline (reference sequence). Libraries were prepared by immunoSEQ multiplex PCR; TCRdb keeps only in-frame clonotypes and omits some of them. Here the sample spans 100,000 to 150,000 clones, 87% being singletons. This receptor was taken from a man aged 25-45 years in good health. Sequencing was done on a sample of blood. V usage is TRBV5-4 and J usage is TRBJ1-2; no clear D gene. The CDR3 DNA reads TGTGCCAGCAGCTTGGATGGACTCTATGGCTACACCTTC. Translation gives CASSLDGLYGYTF.